In its sample, the clone carrying this T cell receptor beta chain was seen a few times. Its antigen is undetermined. The entry originates in a study of T cell repertoires in cytomegalovirus infection. Overall study results and limits: In two of eight donors, the top clonotype was HLA-C-restricted CMV-specific.

TCRdb analysed the reads with MiXCR anew, one entry per CDR3 protein. This table holds tens of thousands of distinct CDR3 sequences, approximately 45% found once. This receptor was taken from a human donor in good health (CMV status not recorded). Some clones in this sample may be carry-over from other donors' samples. Material: CD8+ T cells from cultured PBMCs, obtained from culture after CMV antigen stimulation.

CDR3 bases: TGTGCCAGTAGTGCCTCTCGGGACCTCATGAACACTGAAGCTTTCTTT. Translated, it gives CASSASRDLMNTEAFF. The chain recombines TRBV19 with TRBJ1-1; TRBD1 might be the D (5 bases). The V and J ends lost 5 bases and 0 bases respectively, with 16 bases between them. The germline V gene has CDR1 LNHDA and CDR2 SQIVND (reference sequence). CDR3 length: 16 residues.